This T cell receptor (beta chain) was recorded in a study of T cells in Graves' hyperthyroidism and ophthalmopathy (dated by TCRdb to between 2018 and 2021). Broadly, across the study: Peripheral blood samples were taken at the time of initial diagnosis, prior to any treatment. An independent validation cohort of around 19 hyperthyroidism patients and about 15 patients who later progressed to ophthalmopathy tested prospective prediction of ophthalmopathy. TCR V-J signatures able to tell the groups apart were searched for in a discovery cohort of approximately 95 patients, of whom more than 40 had Graves' ophthalmopathy and under 65 had stable Graves' hyperthyroidism. Following sampling, methimazole starting at 30 mg daily was given to hyperthyroidism patients, and high-dose intravenous methylprednisolone was given to ophthalmopathy patients. For training and testing, the approximately 97 patients in the discovery cohort were randomly divided in a 7:3 ratio. The paper reports TCR Vbeta CDR3 sequencing of over 120 peripheral blood samples: under 45 ophthalmopathy, under 80 hyperthyroidism and around 17 progressor patients. In addition, the study compared T-cell repertoires in thyroid tissue and in blood from several Graves' hyperthyroidism patients.

The paper's findings and limits, for the study overall: A model built on a 13 V-J signature distinguished ophthalmopathy from stable hyperthyroidism, reaching about 88% sensitivity and around 82% specificity in cross-validation and 80%/75% in testing. No statistical method was used to set the sample size in advance, and investigators knew the group allocation. In validation, the model predicted progression to ophthalmopathy a median of roughly 6.1 months before onset, with over 55% sensitivity and around 76% specificity. Most expanded thyroid clonotypes (frequency above 0.001) were also detected in blood, a finding suggesting that blood repertoires may reflect thyroid immune responses.

Amplification of TCR beta CDR3 regions was carried out from RNA transcripts. For the first round of RT-PCR on the TCR CDR3, the HTBI primer set was used together with the Qiagen OneStep RT-PCR kit. Libraries were constructed in a second round of multiplex PCR, after which size selection and purification were performed. Libraries were sequenced paired-end with 100 bp reads on an Illumina HiSeq2000. Under the source paper's analysis protocol: SOAPnuke was used to process the raw data, with reads discarded if the reads contained adapters or uncalled bases, had a mean Phred below 15, or lacked an exact constant-primer or identifier match. High-quality paired reads were merged using COPE v1.2.5, and each unique nucleotide sequence was defined as a clonotype. MiTCR v1.1 was used to align the clonotypes against IMGT TRBV, TRBD and TRBJ reference segments. Only V-J combinations with frequency above 0.0001, covering approximately 99% of repertoires, were analysed. A TCS score was defined as the ratio of F50 (clonal expansion) to E x V (chaos), with BLOSUM62-based TCRdist applied between CDR3 peptides within each V-J. Welch's t-statistics and random forest reduced roughly 500 V-J features to fewer than 15, which were used in a naive Bayes classifier (R e1071). TCRdb took the public reads, trimmed them with fastp at Q25, ran MiXCR for clone calling and kept in-frame beta chains. Rows with a matching CDR3 protein are joined into one entry that keeps the most common DNA and genes. In this record, the V and J calls reflect TCRdb's handling and not the investigators' own analysis. The table for this sample lists about 400,000 distinct CDR3 sequences; around 15% of them were counted only once. The ten largest clones represent 15% to 20% of the sample.

Moderately to severely active disease, a Clinical Activity Score of at least 3, a NOSPECS grade of at least 4, and a duration under 3 months were present in ophthalmopathy patients. Any patient with an uncontrolled infection, another autoimmune disease, pregnancy or lactation was excluded. Diagnoses were established on the basis of clinical symptoms, serum thyroxine and TRAb, thyroid ultrasound, and orbital computed tomography. PBMCs were separated from roughly 10 ml of fresh peripheral blood using Ficoll-Paque density gradient centrifugation. Total RNA was extracted using Trizol reagent, and RNA quality was assessed on an Agilent 2100 Bioanalyzer. This clonotype occurred many times. Its antigen is not yet known. No much larger clone is present one base from it, and per-base qualities are unavailable. Clipping removes 2 bases from V and 2 bases from J, with 4 as the unmatched junction base count. The CDR3 covers 15 residues, taking in both the cysteine and the phenylalanine. Here the CDR3 DNA is all that survives: 45 bases in frame from base 1.

The receptor chain draws on TRBV12-3 or TRBV12-4 and TRBJ2-7, and TRBD2 matches 9 of the central bases. The sequence derives from a woman aged 60-75 years with Graves' ophthalmopathy. Specimen: blood. The nucleotides read TGTGCCAGCAGTTTATCCCTAGCGGGGACCTACGAGCAGTACTTC. Its product reads: CASSLSLAGTYEQYF.